The rows below give T cell receptor beta chains drawn from one sample of a study of OX40 agonist ivuxolimab in advanced cancers. The assay was immunoSEQ multiplex PCR, and TCRdb's table has in-frame clones only and misses some. The data show roughly 68,000 clones, with 65% to 90% seen just once and approximately 1.4% held by the top ten. The sequencing used CD4+ or CD8+ T cells sorted from blood, collected in a trial of the OX40 agonist ivuxolimab. The receptors here all came from an adult with an advanced solid tumor such as melanoma, head and neck, liver or kidney cancer. The CDR3 runs from the conserved cysteine through the conserved F or W. The order of the fields is clone size, V gene, CDR3 protein. Where a row states a size, it is once, few, many or the class of an expanded clone; other rows omit it.

clone_size: few
v_call: TRBV5-1
cdr3_aa: CASSLGRPLTGRNTEAFF

clone_size: once
v_call: TRBV18
cdr3_aa: CASSPFRAQGAEAFF

clone_size: .
v_call: TRBV7-9
cdr3_aa: CASSSGSYTEAFF

clone_size: once
v_call: TRBV12-5
cdr3_aa: CASGLSLATQYF

clone_size: .
v_call: TRBV11-2
cdr3_aa: CASSLDPGPGSPLHF

clone_size: .
v_call: TRBV5-5
cdr3_aa: CTSSQNTGELFF

clone_size: .
v_call: TRBV29-1
cdr3_aa: CSVEREGYEQYF

clone_size: .
v_call: TRBV25-1
cdr3_aa: CASSESRRGGLDEQFF

clone_size: .
v_call: TRBV30
cdr3_aa: CAWSGAQAHNSPLHF

clone_size: .
v_call: TRBV7-9
cdr3_aa: CASSLGQSNQPQHF

clone_size: .
v_call: TRBV28
cdr3_aa: CASTRDRGNIQYF

clone_size: .
v_call: TRBV7-9
cdr3_aa: CASSSPSTDTQYF

clone_size: .
v_call: TRBV11-2
cdr3_aa: CASSLALAYTGELFF

clone_size: .
v_call: TRBV11-2
cdr3_aa: CASRMNSNQPQHF

clone_size: .
v_call: TRBV6-5
cdr3_aa: CASSYIGGGLFF

clone_size: .
v_call: TRBV11-3
cdr3_aa: CASRRGQGQNEQFF

clone_size: .
v_call: TRBV27
cdr3_aa: CASGRDVNSYEQYF

clone_size: .
v_call: TRBV7-9
cdr3_aa: CASSGAGELFF

clone_size: .
v_call: TRBV6-1
cdr3_aa: CASNGVGELFF

clone_size: .
v_call: TRBV11-2
cdr3_aa: CASSRLGGRANTEAFF

clone_size: .
v_call: TRBV5-1
cdr3_aa: CASSPRTGTYEQYF

clone_size: many
v_call: TRBV5-1
cdr3_aa: CASRWRGSTDTQYF

clone_size: once
v_call: TRBV7-9
cdr3_aa: CASSLTQSSYNEQFF

clone_size: .
v_call: TRBV19
cdr3_aa: CASSITAHTPSGANVLTF

clone_size: few
v_call: TRBV10-3
cdr3_aa: CAISESTGSNQPQHF

clone_size: .
v_call: TRBV30
cdr3_aa: CAWSVPPQGKTQYF

clone_size: .
v_call: TRBV29-1
cdr3_aa: CSVEIGRTYEQYF

clone_size: .
v_call: TRBV5-1
cdr3_aa: CASRTGTLNEQFF

clone_size: .
v_call: TRBV4-2
cdr3_aa: CASSNSGGAPDTQYF

clone_size: few
v_call: TRBV7-6
cdr3_aa: CASSLAGTANTEAFF